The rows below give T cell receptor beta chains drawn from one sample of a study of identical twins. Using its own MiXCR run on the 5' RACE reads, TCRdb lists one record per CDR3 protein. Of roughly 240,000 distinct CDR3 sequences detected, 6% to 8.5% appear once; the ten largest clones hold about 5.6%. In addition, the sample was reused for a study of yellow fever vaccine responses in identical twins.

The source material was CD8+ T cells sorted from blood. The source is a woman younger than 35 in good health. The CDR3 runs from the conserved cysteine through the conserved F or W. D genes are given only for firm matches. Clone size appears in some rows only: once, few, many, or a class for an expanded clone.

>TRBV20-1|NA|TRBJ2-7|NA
CSARDGGYEQYF
TGCAGTGCTAGAGATGGAGGATACGAGCAGTACTTC
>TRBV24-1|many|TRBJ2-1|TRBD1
CATSWGQSSYNEQFF
TGTGCCACCAGTTGGGGACAGAGCTCCTACAATGAGCAGTTCTTC
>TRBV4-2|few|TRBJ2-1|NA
CASSHLGGRNEQFF
TGTGCCAGCAGCCATCTAGGGGGGAGGAATGAGCAGTTCTTC
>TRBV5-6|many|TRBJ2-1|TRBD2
CASSLENSDGLAGYEQFF
TGTGCCAGCAGCTTGGAAAACTCCGACGGACTAGCCGGCTATGAGCAGTTCTTC
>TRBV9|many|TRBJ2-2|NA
CASSARDPDTGELFF
TGTGCCAGCAGCGCCCGGGACCCGGACACCGGGGAGCTGTTTTTT
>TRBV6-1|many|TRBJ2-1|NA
CASSSRGARDNEQFF
TGTGCCAGCAGTAGCAGGGGCGCCCGGGACAATGAGCAGTTCTTC
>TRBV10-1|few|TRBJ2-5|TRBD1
CASSESTGAQETQYF
TGCGCCAGCAGTGAGTCGACAGGGGCTCAGGAGACCCAGTACTTC
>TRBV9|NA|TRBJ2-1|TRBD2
CASSVNDAGGPGNEQIF
TGTGCCAGCAGCGTGAACGATGCGGGGGGGCCGGGGAATGAGCAGATCTTC
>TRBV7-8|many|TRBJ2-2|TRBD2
CASSTSTSGSRTGELFF
TGTGCCAGCAGCACTAGTACTAGCGGGAGTAGGACCGGGGAGCTGTTTTTT
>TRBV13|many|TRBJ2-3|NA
CASSLVPIDTQYF
TGTGCCAGCAGCCTCGTTCCCATAGATACGCAGTATTTT
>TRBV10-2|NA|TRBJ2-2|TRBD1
CASSDPTGDRTGELFF
TGCGCCAGCAGTGACCCGACAGGGGATCGGACCGGGGAGCTGTTTTTT
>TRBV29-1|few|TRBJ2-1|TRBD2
CSVGGLAGYNEQFF
TGCAGCGTTGGGGGACTAGCGGGATACAATGAGCAGTTCTTC
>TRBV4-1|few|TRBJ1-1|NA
CASSRQRGTEAFF
TGCGCCAGCAGCCGCCAAAGGGGCACTGAAGCTTTCTTT
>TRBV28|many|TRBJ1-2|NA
CASSLPGGGMAGYTF
TGTGCCAGCAGTTTACCGGGCGGCGGGATGGCTGGCTACACCTTC
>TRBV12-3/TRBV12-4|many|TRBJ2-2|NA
CASSFQWTTGELFF
TGTGCCAGCAGTTTTCAGTGGACCACCGGGGAGCTGTTTTTT
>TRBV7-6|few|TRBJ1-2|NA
CASSPMGAYPRSDYGYTF
TGTGCCAGCAGCCCAATGGGGGCATACCCTCGATCGGACTATGGCTACACCTTC
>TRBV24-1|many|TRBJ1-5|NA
CATSRFAGQPQHF
TGTGCCACCTCCAGATTCGCGGGGCAGCCCCAGCATTTT
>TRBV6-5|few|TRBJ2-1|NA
CASSYLLSGSYNEQFF
TGTGCCAGCAGTTACCTTTTAAGCGGGTCCTACAATGAGCAGTTCTTC
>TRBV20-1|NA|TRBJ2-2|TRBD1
CSARGTDSGDTGELFF
TGCAGTGCTAGGGGGACAGACTCAGGGGACACCGGGGAGCTGTTTTTT
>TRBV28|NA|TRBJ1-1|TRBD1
CASTTPGTGSPPLNTEAFF
TGTGCCAGCACCACTCCCGGGACAGGGAGTCCCCCACTGAACACTGAAGCTTTCTTT